This TCR beta chain emerged from a study of shared clonotypes between healthy human individuals. Study in general: Participating donors consisted of a couple of women and a few men aged 18 to 49. Regarding the study as a whole: Some naive CD4 clonotypes, roughly 4.8%, turned up in common across several donors.

A remark on this clone: Its antigen remains unidentified.

With 7 bases clipped from V and 2 bases from J, the junction kept 9 bases outside the gene matches. The CDR3 has 16 residues. Germline-derived CDR1 and CDR2 are SEHNR and FQNEAQ (reference sequence). Naive CD8 isolation took CD45RO-negative cells positively selected for CCR7 and excluded terminally differentiated effector memory CD45RA+ cells. Splitting of each subset's genomic DNA was done evenly across several immunoSEQ plates. The protocol was immunoSEQ multiplex PCR, while the TCRdb copy is restricted to in-frame clones and leaves out a portion. The sample yields about 2 million clones, approximately 94% seen once.

The chain joins TRBV7-9 to TRBJ2-5, with 11 nucleotides matching TRBD2. The receptor was isolated from a man in his late teens or twenties in good health. Sequenced input: naive CD8+ T cells sorted from blood. CDR3 amino acids: CASNRPGLAAQETQYF. The CDR3 bases are TGTGCCAGCAACCGTCCGGGACTAGCGGCACAAGAGACCCAGTACTTC.